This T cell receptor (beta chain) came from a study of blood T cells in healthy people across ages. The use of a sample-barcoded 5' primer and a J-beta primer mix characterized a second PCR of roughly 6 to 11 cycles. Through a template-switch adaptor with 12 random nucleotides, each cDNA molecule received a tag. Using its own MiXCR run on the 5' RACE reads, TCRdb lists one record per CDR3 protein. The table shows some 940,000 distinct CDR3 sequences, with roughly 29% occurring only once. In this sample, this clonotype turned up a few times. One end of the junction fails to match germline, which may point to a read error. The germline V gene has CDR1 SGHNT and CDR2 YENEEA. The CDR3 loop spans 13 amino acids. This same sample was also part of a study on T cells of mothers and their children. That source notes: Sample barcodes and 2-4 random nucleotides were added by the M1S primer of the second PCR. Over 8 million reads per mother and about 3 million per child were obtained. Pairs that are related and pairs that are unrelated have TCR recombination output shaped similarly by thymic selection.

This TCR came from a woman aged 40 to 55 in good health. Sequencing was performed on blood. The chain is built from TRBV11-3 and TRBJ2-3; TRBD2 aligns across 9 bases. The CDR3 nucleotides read TGTGCCAGAACTAGCGGGTGCACAGAAACGCAGTATTTT. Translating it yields CARTSGCTETQYF.